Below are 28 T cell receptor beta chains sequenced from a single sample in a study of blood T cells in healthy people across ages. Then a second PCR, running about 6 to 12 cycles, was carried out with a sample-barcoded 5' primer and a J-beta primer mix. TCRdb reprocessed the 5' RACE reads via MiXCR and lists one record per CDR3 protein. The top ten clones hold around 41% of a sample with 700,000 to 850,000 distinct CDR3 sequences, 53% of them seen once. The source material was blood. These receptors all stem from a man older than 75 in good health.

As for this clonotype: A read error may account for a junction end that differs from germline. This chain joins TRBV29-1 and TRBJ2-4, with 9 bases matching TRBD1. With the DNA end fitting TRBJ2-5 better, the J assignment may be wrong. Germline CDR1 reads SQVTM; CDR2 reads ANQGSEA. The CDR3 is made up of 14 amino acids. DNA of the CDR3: TGCATCGTTGAGGCGGGACAGGGTTCCGAGACCCAGTACTTC. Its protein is CIVEAGQGSETQYF.

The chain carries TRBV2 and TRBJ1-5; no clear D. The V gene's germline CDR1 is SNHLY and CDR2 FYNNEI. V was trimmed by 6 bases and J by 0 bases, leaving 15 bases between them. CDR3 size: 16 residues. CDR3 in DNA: TGTGCCAGCAGCGAACCGGGGAGATATAGCAATCAGCCCCAGCATTTT. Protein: CASSEPGRYSNQPQHF.

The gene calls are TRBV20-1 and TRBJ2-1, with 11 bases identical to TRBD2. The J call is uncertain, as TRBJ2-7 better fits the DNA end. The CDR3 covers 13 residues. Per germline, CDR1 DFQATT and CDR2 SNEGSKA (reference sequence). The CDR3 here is CSALAGGNNEQYF. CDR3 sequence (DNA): TGCAGTGCCCTAGCGGGAGGCAACAATGAGCAGTACTTC.

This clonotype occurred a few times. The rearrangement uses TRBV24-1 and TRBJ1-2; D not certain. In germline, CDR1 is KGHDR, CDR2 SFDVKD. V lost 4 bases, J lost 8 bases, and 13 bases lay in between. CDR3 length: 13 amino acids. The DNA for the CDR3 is TGTGCCACCAGTGAATTCGGAGTTGTGGGCTACACCTTC. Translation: CATSEFGVVGYTF.

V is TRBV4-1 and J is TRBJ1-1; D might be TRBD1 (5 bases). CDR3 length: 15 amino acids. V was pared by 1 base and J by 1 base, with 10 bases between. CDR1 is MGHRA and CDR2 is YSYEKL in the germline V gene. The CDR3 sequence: CASSQVDGGNTEAFF. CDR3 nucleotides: TGCGCCAGCAGCCAAGTTGATGGGGGGAACACTGAAGCTTTCTTT.

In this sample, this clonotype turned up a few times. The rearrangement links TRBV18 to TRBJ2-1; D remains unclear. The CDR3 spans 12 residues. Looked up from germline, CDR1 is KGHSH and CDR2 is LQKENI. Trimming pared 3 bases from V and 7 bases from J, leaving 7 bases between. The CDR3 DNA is TGTGCCAGCTCACCCTGGCTAAATGAGCAGTTCTTC. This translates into CASSPWLNEQFF.

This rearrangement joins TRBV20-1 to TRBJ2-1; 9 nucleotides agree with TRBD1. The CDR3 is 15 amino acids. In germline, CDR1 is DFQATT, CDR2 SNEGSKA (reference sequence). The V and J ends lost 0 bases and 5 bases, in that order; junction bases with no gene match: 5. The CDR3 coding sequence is TGCAGTGCTAGAGAGTGGGGACAGGGAAACAATGAGCAGTTCTTC. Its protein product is CSAREWGQGNNEQFF.

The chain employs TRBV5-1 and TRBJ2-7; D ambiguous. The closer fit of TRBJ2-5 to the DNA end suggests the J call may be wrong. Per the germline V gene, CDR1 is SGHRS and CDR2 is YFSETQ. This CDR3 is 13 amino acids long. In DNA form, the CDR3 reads TGCGCCAGCAGCCTGGAAGATTTGGAGACCCAGTACTTC. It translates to CASSLEDLETQYF.

The CDR3 here is CSASRGSGSSYNEQFF. DNA for the CDR3: TGCAGTGCTAGTAGAGGTAGCGGGAGCTCCTACAATGAGCAGTTCTTC. V usage is TRBV20-1 and J usage is TRBJ2-1; 9 bases map to TRBD2. Germline V lookup: CDR1 DFQATT, CDR2 SNEGSKA (reference sequence). After removal of 3 bases from V and 0 bases from J, the junction contained 6 bases not matched to a gene. This CDR3 is built from 16 residues.

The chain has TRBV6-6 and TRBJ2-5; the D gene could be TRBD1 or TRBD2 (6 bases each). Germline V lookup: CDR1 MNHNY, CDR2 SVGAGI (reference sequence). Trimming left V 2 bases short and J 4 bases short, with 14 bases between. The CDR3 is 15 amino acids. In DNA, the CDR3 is TGTGCCAGCAGTTACGAGTTCACGGGGGCAGAGACCCAGTACTTC. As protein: CASSYEFTGAETQYF.

The CDR3 DNA reads TGTGCCAGCAGACGGACAGGACAAGAGACCCAGTACTTC. As protein: CASRRTGQETQYF. The V and J genes are TRBV7-2 and TRBJ2-5; 7 nucleotides align to TRBD1. With 6 bases clipped from V and 2 bases from J, the junction kept 3 bases outside the gene matches. CDR1 and CDR2 from the germline V gene are SGHTA and FQGNSA. The CDR3 is 13 amino acids.

For the CDR3, the DNA is TGTGCCAGCAGCTTAGGACAAGGGGGTTTCTACGAGCAGTACTTC. Its protein product is CASSLGQGGFYEQYF. V gene TRBV7-2 combines with J gene TRBJ2-4; possibly TRBD1 for D (6 bases). The DNA end is a closer match to TRBJ2-7, so the J assignment may be wrong. CDR1 is SGHTA, CDR2 FQGNSA, per germline. The CDR3 contains 15 residues.

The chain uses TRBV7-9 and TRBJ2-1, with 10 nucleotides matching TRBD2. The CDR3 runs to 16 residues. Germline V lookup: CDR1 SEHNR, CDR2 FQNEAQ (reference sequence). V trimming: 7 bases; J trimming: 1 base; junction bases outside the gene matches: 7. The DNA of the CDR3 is TGTGCCAGCACCGTAAGCGGGAGGGGGTCCTACAATGAGCAGTTCTTC. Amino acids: CASTVSGRGSYNEQFF.

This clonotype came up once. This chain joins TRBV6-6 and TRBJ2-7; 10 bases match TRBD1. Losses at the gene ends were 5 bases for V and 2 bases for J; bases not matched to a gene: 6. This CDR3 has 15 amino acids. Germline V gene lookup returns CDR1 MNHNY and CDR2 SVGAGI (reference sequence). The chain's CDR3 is CASSPGQGTPYEQYF. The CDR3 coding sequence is TGTGCCAGCAGTCCGGGACAGGGGACACCCTACGAGCAGTACTTC.

CDR3: CASSTKGTQYF. The CDR3 region has the DNA TGTGCCAGCAGCACTAAGGGGACCCAGTACTTC. The V gene is TRBV12-3 or TRBV12-4, the J gene TRBJ2-7, with no clear D. The DNA end is a closer match to TRBJ2-5, so the J assignment may be wrong. The CDR3 contains 11 residues.

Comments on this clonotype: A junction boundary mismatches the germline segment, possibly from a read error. This CDR3 is CSARDAARATPYGQYF. The CDR3 DNA reads as TGCAGTGCTAGAGACGCTGCCAGGGCGACTCCCTACGGGCAGTACTTC. The chain joins TRBV20-1 to TRBJ2-7, with a weak D call TRBD1 (5 bases). CDR1 DFQATT and CDR2 SNEGSKA come from the germline V gene (reference sequence). There are 16 residues in the CDR3.

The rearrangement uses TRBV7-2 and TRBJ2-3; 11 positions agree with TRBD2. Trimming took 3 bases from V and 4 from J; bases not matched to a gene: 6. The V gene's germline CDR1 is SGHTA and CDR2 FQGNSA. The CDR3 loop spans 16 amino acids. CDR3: CASSLLAGGPPDTQYF. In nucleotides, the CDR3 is TGTGCCAGCAGCTTGTTAGCGGGAGGGCCCCCAGATACGCAGTATTTT.

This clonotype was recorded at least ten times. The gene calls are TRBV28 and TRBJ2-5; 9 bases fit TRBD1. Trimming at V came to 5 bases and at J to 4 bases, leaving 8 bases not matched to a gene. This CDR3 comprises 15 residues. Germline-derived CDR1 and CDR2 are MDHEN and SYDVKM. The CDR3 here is CASSPQNRGLETQYF. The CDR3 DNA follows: TGTGCCAGCAGTCCACAAAACAGGGGGCTAGAGACCCAGTACTTC.

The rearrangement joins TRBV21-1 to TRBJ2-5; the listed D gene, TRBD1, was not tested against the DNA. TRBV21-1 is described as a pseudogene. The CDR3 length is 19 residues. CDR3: CASSATLTGQVLLTDEQYF. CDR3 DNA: TGTGCCAGCAGCGCAACTCTTACGGGACAAGTTCTCCTTACAGATGAGCAGTACTTC.

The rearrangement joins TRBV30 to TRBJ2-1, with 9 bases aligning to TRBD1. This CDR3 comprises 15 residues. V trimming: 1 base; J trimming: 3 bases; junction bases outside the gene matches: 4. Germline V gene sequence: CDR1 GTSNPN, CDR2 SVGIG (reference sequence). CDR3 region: CAWSAPGQGYNEQFF. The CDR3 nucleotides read TGTGCCTGGAGTGCGCCGGGACAGGGCTACAATGAGCAGTTCTTC.

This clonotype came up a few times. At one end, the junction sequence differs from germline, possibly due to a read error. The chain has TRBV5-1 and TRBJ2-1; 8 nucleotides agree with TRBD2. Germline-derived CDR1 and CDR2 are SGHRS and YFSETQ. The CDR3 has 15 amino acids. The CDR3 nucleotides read TGCGCCAGCAGCTTGGTTAGCGGGAATAACAATGATCAGTTCTTC. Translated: CASSLVSGNNNDQFF.

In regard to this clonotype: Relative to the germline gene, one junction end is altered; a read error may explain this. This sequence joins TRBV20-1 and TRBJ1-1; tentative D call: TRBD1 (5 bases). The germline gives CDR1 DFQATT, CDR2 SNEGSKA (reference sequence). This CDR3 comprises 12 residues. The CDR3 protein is CSAVHGHTAAFF. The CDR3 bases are TGCAGTGCTGTACATGGACACACTGCAGCTTTCTTT.

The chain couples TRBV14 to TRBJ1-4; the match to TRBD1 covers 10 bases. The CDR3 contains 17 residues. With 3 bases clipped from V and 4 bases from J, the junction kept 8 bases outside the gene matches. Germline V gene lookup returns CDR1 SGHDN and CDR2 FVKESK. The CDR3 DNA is TGTGCCAGCAGCCACGCTCGACAGGGGGCCTTTAATGAAAAACTGTTTTTT. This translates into CASSHARQGAFNEKLFF.

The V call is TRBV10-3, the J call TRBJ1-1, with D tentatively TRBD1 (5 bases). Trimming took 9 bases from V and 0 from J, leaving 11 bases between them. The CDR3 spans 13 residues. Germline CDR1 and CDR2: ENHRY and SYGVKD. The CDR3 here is CAISKGLNTEAFF. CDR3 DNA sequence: TGTGCCATTAGCAAGGGGTTGAACACTGAAGCTTTCTTT.

The CDR3 DNA reads as TGCAGTGCTAGAGTCCCGGGGGGAGGCTATGGCTACACCTTC. This codes for CSARVPGGGYGYTF. V gene TRBV20-1 combines with J gene TRBJ1-2, with D maybe TRBD1 (5 bases). The CDR3 has 14 residues. The V and J ends lost 1 base and 4 bases respectively, with 13 bases between them. Germline V gene data show CDR1 as DFQATT and CDR2 as SNEGSKA (reference sequence).

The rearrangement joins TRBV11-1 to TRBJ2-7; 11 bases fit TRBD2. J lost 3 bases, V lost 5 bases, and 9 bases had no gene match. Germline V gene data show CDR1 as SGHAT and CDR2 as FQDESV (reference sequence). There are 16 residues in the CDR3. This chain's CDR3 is CASSRIGLAGLYEQYF. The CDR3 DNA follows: TGTGCCAGCAGCCGAATAGGACTAGCGGGCCTCTACGAGCAGTACTTC.

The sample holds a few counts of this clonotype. The CDR3 region is CASSPPRTGSYEQYF. CDR3 nucleotides: TGTGCCAGCTCACCACCGAGGACAGGGTCCTACGAGCAGTACTTC. The chain joins TRBV18 to TRBJ2-7; TRBD1 matches at 8 bases. This CDR3 has 15 amino acids. V shed 0 bases and J 1 base; nucleotides not matched to a gene: 2. Germline CDR1 KGHSH, CDR2 LQKENI.

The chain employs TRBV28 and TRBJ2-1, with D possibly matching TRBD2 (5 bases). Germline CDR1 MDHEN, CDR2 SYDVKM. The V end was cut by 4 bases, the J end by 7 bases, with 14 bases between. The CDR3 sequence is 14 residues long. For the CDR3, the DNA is TGTGCCAGCAGTTCGCTGGGCGGGCGGAATGAGCAGTTCTTC. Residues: CASSSLGGRNEQFF.